This T cell receptor (beta chain) was observed in a study of cytomegalovirus exposure and HLA in healthy donors. Study-wide results and limits: The dataset shows that most TCR sequences were rare, while some public TCRs occurred in many donors.

Trimming cost V 4 bases and J 6 bases; bases outside gene matches: 3. Germline V gene data show CDR1 as MNHEY and CDR2 as SMNVEV (reference sequence). There are 14 residues in the CDR3. The donors were part of the approximately 130-subject validation cohort, which stood apart from the roughly 700-subject first cohort. Assay used: immunoSEQ multiplex PCR; TCRdb lists only in-frame clones, some missing. The sample lists about 260,000 clones, 90% occurring once. On this clone itself: Its antigen remains unidentified.

Source material: PBMCs. This sequence originates from a woman between 25 and 40 years old in good health and CMV-seronegative. The genes are TRBV27 and TRBJ1-4; TRBD1 aligns across 9 bases. CDR3 in DNA: TGTGCCAGCAGTTACAGGGGGCGGTATGAAAAACTGTTTTTT. Encoded protein: CASSYRGRYEKLFF.